A selection of T cell receptor beta chains follows, all from one sample in a study of T cell repertoires in cytomegalovirus infection. TCRdb re-derived calls from the reads in MiXCR, one entry per CDR3 protein. The top ten clones hold more than 2.5% of a sample with approximately 700,000 distinct CDR3 sequences, 35% to 40% of them seen once. The specimen was PBMCs. These receptors came from a human donor in good health (CMV status not recorded). Some clones in this sample may be carry-over from other donors' samples. Each CDR3 is given with its conserved first and last residue. A D gene is named only where the DNA matches it firmly. Expanded clones are given a class, and other clones once, few, many or no size at all.

d_call	v_call	j_call	clone_size	cdr3_nt	cdr3_aa
TRBD1	TRBV2	TRBJ2-7	few	TGTGCCAGCACGGAGGCTGGGGACAGGGGATTCTACGAGCAGTACTTC	CASTEAGDRGFYEQYF
-	TRBV5-1	TRBJ1-6	few	TGCGCCAGCAGCTCGGGCAGGGGCTCCAATTCACCCCTCCACTTT	CASSSGRGSNSPLHF
-	TRBV4-1	TRBJ2-2	many	TGCGCCAGCAGCCAAAATGCAGAGAACACCGGGGAGCTGTTTTTT	CASSQNAENTGELFF
-	TRBV19	TRBJ2-1	-	TGTGCCAGTAGTATAGTAAGTAGCCGCCCCAAAAATGAGCAGTTCTTC	CASSIVSSRPKNEQFF
-	TRBV19	TRBJ1-5	few	TGTGCCAGTCTCCCCAACCCTGCGGGTACGAGCAATCAGCCCCAGCATTTT	CASLPNPAGTSNQPQHF
TRBD2	TRBV6-2/TRBV6-3	TRBJ2-1	many	TGTGCCGGGAGGACTAGCGGGTACAATGAGCAGTTCTTC	CAGRTSGYNEQFF
TRBD2	TRBV12-3/TRBV12-4	TRBJ2-7	-	TGTGCCAGCAGTTTTTCCCTGGGACTAGCGGGACCCAGGGGCTCCTACGAGCAGTACTTC	CASSFSLGLAGPRGSYEQYF
-	TRBV6-1	TRBJ2-7	few	TGTGCCAGCCTTAAACAGGGAAGTCCATACGAGCAGTACTTC	CASLKQGSPYEQYF
TRBD1	TRBV27	TRBJ2-3	-	TGTGCCAGCAGCCGCTTGACAGGGATTGGTGCCCGAGATACGCAGTATTTT	CASSRLTGIGARDTQYF
-	TRBV5-1	TRBJ2-7	-	TGCGCCAGCAGCTTGGCCGGTGGGAGTCCGCGTGACGAGCAGTACTTC	CASSLAGGSPRDEQYF
TRBD1	TRBV6-1	TRBJ1-6	many	TGTGCCAGCAGCGGGACAGGGAATTCACCCCTCCACTTT	CASSGTGNSPLHF
-	TRBV7-2	TRBJ2-1	-	TGTGCCAGCAGCTTTTATGATGAGCAGTTCTTC	CASSFYDEQFF
-	TRBV30	TRBJ2-4	-	TGTGCCTGGAGTGCTTTAAGGGGAAACATTCAGTACTTC	CAWSALRGNIQYF
TRBD2	TRBV6-6	TRBJ2-3	-	TGTGCCAGCAGTCTAGCAGGACTAGCGGGAGAAGGGCAGTATTTT	CASSLAGLAGEGQYF
TRBD1	TRBV7-8	TRBJ1-4	few	TGTGCCAGCAGCTTAATATCAGGACAGGGTTACGTTGGACGGGATGAAAAACTGTTTTTT	CASSLISGQGYVGRDEKLFF
TRBD2	TRBV12-3/TRBV12-4	TRBJ2-1	many	TGTGCCAGCAGTCACCGACTAGCGGGGGGGCACAATGAGCAGTTCTTC	CASSHRLAGGHNEQFF
TRBD2	TRBV7-2	TRBJ2-3	many	TGTGCCAGCAGCATGAATAGCGGGATGAGCACAGATACGCAGTATTTT	CASSMNSGMSTDTQYF
TRBD2	TRBV19	TRBJ2-1	-	TGTGCCAGTAGTTTCCGACTAGCGGGGGGCCGTATGACCTACAATGAGCAGTTCTTC	CASSFRLAGGRMTYNEQFF
-	TRBV19	TRBJ2-7	few	TGTGCCAGTAGTACCGGGCCGGGTGAGCAGTACTTC	CASSTGPGEQYF
-	TRBV19	TRBJ1-4	few	TGTGCCAGTTCACGCAGCTTTAATGAAAAACTGTTTTTT	CASSRSFNEKLFF
-	TRBV20-1	TRBJ1-3	-	TGCAGTGCCGGCTCCGGAAACACCATATATTTT	CSAGSGNTIYF
-	TRBV28	TRBJ1-2	few	TGTGCCAGCAGTCGGGGGGGGACTAACTATGGCTACACCTTC	CASSRGGTNYGYTF
TRBD1	TRBV28	TRBJ1-2	-	TGTGCCAGCAGCTGGGACAGAACTCTGTATGTCTACACCTTC	CASSWDRTLYVYTF
-	TRBV7-2	TRBJ2-1	few	TGTGCCAGCAGCTTAGCGCTAAGAGGGGGGGAGCAGTTCTTC	CASSLALRGGEQFF
-	TRBV6-2/TRBV6-3	TRBJ2-1	many	TGTGCCAGCAGTTTGGGGGAGGTCGGTGAGCAGTTCTTC	CASSLGEVGEQFF
TRBD2	TRBV19	TRBJ2-3	few	TGTGCCAGTAGTATGGTAACCACTATAGCGGGAGCCACAGATACGCAGTATTTT	CASSMVTTIAGATDTQYF
TRBD1	TRBV12-3/TRBV12-4	TRBJ2-7	-	TGTGCCAGCAGTTTTTTCGGGACAGCCACCTACGAGCAGTACTTC	CASSFFGTATYEQYF
-	TRBV20-1	TRBJ2-3	-	TGCAGTGCTAGAGATATAAACACAGATACGCAGTATTTT	CSARDINTDTQYF
-	TRBV11-2	TRBJ2-2	-	TGTGCCAGCAGCTTACACTGGGGGGCCAGGGGAACCGGGGAGCTGTTTTTT	CASSLHWGARGTGELFF
-	TRBV10-3	TRBJ2-4	-	TGTGCCATCAGGACACTCCCAGACTCCATTCAGTACTTC	CAIRTLPDSIQYF
TRBD1	TRBV6-6	TRBJ1-2	-	TGTGCCAGCAGTTACTCGAGACAGGGGAACTATGGCTACACCTTC	CASSYSRQGNYGYTF
-	TRBV11-3	TRBJ2-7	-	TGTGCCAGCAGCTTCCGGACTGGCTCCGAGCAGTACTTC	CASSFRTGSEQYF